The clone carrying this TCR beta chain was seen only a few times. What it binds is unknown. This sample is part of a study of blood T cells in healthy people across ages. A second about 7 to 12 cycle PCR used barcoded and J-beta primers. TCRdb re-called the 5' RACE reads through MiXCR, storing one row per CDR3 protein. The profile shows fewer than 750,000 distinct CDR3 sequences, around 48% of them singletons. Overall study findings and caveats: Observed TCR beta diversity showed a strong correlation with the percentage of naive T cells as measured by flow cytometry. Researchers deemed the diversity estimates from one million T cells underestimates. In the absence of known donor CMV status, changes in expanded clonotypes were possibly confounded.

The sequencing sample was made of blood. This receptor was obtained from a man older than 75 in good health.

Here the CDR3 reads CAISEQAYEQYF. In DNA form, the CDR3 reads TGTGCCATCAGTGAACAGGCCTACGAGCAGTACTTC. The chain couples TRBV10-3 to TRBJ2-7, with a tentative D call TRBD1 (5 bases). V dropped 3 bases and J dropped 2 bases, with 5 bases sitting between them. CDR1 and CDR2 (germline): ENHRY, SYGVKD. The CDR3 consists of 12 residues.